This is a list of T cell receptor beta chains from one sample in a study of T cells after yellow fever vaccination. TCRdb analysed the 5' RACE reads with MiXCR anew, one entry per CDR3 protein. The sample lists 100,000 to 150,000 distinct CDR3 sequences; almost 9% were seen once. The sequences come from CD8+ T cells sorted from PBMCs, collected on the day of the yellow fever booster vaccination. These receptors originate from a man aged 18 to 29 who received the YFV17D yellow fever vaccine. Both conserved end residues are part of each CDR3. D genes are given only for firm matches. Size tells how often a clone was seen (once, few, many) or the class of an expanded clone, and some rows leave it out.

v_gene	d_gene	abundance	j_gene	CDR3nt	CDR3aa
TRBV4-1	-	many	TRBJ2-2	TGCGCCAGCAGCCAATTCGGCGGGGAGCTGTTTTTT	CASSQFGGELFF
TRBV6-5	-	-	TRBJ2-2	TGTGCCAGCAGTTACTCGGCATATCGCACCGGGGAGCTGTTTTTT	CASSYSAYRTGELFF
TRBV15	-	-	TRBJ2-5	TGTGCCACCAGAGGGACAAATCAAGAGACCCAGTACTTC	CATRGTNQETQYF
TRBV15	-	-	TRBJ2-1	TGTGCCACCAGCAGCAATAGGGGTACACACAATGAGCAGTTCTTC	CATSSNRGTHNEQFF
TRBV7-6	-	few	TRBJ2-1	TGTGCCAGCAGCCCTACAGATAACAATGAGCAGTTCTTC	CASSPTDNNEQFF
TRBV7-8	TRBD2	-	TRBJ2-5	TGTGCCAGCAGCCCCCCGGGGGGGGTATACCAAGAGACCCAGTACTTC	CASSPPGGVYQETQYF
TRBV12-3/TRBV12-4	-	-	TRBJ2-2	TGTTCCAGCAGTTTAGGACTAAACAGCGGGGAGCTGTTTTTT	CSSSLGLNSGELFF
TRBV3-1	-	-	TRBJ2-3	TGTGCCAGCAGCCCGTTAGCAACGGATACGCAGTATTTT	CASSPLATDTQYF
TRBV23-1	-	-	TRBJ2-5	TGCGCCAGCATCAGGGGCCAAGAGACCCAGTACTTC	CASIRGQETQYF
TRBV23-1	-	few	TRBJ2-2	TGCGCCAGCAGTCCCCCTGCCGGGGAGCTGTTTTTT	CASSPPAGELFF
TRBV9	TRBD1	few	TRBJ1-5	TGTGCCAGCACCTGGACAGGGCACCGACATTTT	CASTWTGHRHF
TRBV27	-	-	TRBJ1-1	TGTGCCAGCAGTCACTCGACGGGACATGAAGCTTTCTTT	CASSHSTGHEAFF
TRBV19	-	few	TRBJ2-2	TGTGCCAGTACCGAATCCACCTACCGGGACGCAGAGAACACCGGGGAGCTGTTTTTT	CASTESTYRDAENTGELFF
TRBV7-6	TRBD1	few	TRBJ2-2	TGTGCCAGCAGCTCGCCGAGGGGGCATGCCGGGGAGCTGTTTTTT	CASSSPRGHAGELFF
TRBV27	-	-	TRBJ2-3	TGTGCCAGCAGTTTATCGACGGGGCCTCGCACAGATACGCAGTATTTT	CASSLSTGPRTDTQYF
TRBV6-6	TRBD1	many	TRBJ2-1	TGTGCCAGCAGTTACTCGACAGGGACGCAGTTCTTC	CASSYSTGTQFF
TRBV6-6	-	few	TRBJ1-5	TGTGCCAGCAGTTACTCAGGGGTGGCAGGTCAGCCCCAGCATTTT	CASSYSGVAGQPQHF
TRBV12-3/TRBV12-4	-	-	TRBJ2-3	TGTGCCAGCAGTTACACAGGGCTCGACAGCACAGATACGCAGTATTTT	CASSYTGLDSTDTQYF
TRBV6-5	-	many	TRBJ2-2	TGTGCCAGCAGTTACGGCTCAGGACAAGCGAGGACCGGGGAGCTGTTTTTT	CASSYGSGQARTGELFF
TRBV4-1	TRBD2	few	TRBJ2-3	TGCGCCAGCAGCGGCTTACTAGCGGGGGCAGATACGCAGTATTTT	CASSGLLAGADTQYF
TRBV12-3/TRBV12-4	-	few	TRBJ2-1	TGTGCCAGCAGGGCGCCGGACTCCTACAATGAGCAGTTCTTC	CASRAPDSYNEQFF
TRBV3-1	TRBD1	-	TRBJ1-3	TGTGCCAGCACCCGAGACAGGGTATACGGAAACACCATATATTTT	CASTRDRVYGNTIYF
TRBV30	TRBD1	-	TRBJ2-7	TGTGCCTGGAGTCGGGACAGGATAACCTACGAGCAGTACTTC	CAWSRDRITYEQYF
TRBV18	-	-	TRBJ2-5	TGTGCCAGCTCTCACGGATTGCGAAAAGAGACCCAGTACTTC	CASSHGLRKETQYF
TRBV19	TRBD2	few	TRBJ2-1	TGTGCCAGTAGTATGTCTAGCGGGGAAGACTCCTACAATGAGCAGTTCTTC	CASSMSSGEDSYNEQFF
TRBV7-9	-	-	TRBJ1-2	TGTGCCAGCAGCTTAAATAGCGGCAGTAACTATGGCTACACCTTC	CASSLNSGSNYGYTF
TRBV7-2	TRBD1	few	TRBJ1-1	TGTGCCAGCAGCTTCTCGACAGGGATAACTGAAGCTTTCTTT	CASSFSTGITEAFF
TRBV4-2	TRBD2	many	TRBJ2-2	TGTGCCAGCAGCCCGACTAGCGGGGGGCCCGGGGAGCTGTTTTTT	CASSPTSGGPGELFF
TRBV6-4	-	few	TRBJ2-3	TGTGCCAGCAGTGACTCGGAGTGGGGGAAAACAGATACGCAGTATTTT	CASSDSEWGKTDTQYF
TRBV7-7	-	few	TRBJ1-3	TGTGCTAGCACCTCGGACACAAGCAGCGGAAACACCATATATTTT	CASTSDTSSGNTIYF
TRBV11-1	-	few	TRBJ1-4	TGTGCCAGCAGCCATGACAGCACTGCAACTAATGAAAAACTGTTTTTT	CASSHDSTATNEKLFF
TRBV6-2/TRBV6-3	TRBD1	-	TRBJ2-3	TGTGCCAGCATCCCGCCGGGACAGGGGGCGACAGATACGCAGTATTTT	CASIPPGQGATDTQYF
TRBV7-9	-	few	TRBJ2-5	TGTGCCAGCAGCTTAGGCATTGTCGGGGTGCAAGAGACCCAGTACTTC	CASSLGIVGVQETQYF
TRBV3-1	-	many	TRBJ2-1	TGTGCCAGCAGCCCAGAGGGGGACTACAATGAGCAGTTCTTC	CASSPEGDYNEQFF
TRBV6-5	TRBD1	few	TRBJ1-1	TGTGCCAGCAGTTACAGGACAGGGTACACTGAAGCTTTCTTT	CASSYRTGYTEAFF
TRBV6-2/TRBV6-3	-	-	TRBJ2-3	TGTGCCAGCAGTTATAACTTCGGCAGGGGACCAGATACGCAGTATTTT	CASSYNFGRGPDTQYF
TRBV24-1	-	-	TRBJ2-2	TGTGCCACCAGTGATTTTACAAACACCGGGGAGCTGTTTTTT	CATSDFTNTGELFF
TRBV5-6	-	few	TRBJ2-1	TGTGCCAGCAGCCTCCGTCCACTGATACCCCGCAATGAGCAGTTCTTC	CASSLRPLIPRNEQFF
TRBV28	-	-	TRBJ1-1	TGTGCCAGCAGTTTACTATCGGACAGCATGAACACTGAAGCTTTCTTT	CASSLLSDSMNTEAFF
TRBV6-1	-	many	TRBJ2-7	TGTGCCAGCAGTGACAGGGGAGCCTACGAGCAGTACTTC	CASSDRGAYEQYF
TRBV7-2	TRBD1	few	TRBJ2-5	TGTGCCAGCAGCGTAGGGACAGGGGTATGGGAGACCCAGTACTTC	CASSVGTGVWETQYF
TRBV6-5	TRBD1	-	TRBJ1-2	TGTGCCAGCGGAGGGACAGGCAATGGCTACACCTTC	CASGGTGNGYTF
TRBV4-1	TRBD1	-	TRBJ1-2	TGCGCCAGCAGCCAAGATTCGGGACAGGGGGCCAGGTATGGCTACACCTTC	CASSQDSGQGARYGYTF
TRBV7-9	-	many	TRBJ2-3	TGTGCCAGCAGCTTTGGGACAGATACGCAGTATTTT	CASSFGTDTQYF
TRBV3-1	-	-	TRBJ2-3	TGTGCCAGCAGCCAAGAGATAAGCGATACGCAGTATTTT	CASSQEISDTQYF
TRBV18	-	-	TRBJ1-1	TGTGCCAGCTGTCAGGGGCCTAAGACTGAAGCTTTCTTT	CASCQGPKTEAFF
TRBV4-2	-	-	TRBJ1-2	TGTGCCACCGGGAGGACTGAGAATGGCTACACCTTC	CATGRTENGYTF
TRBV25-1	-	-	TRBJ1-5	TGTGCCAGCAGTGAAAGTTTTAATCAGCCCCAGCATTTT	CASSESFNQPQHF
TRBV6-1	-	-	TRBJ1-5	TGTGCCAGCCGTAAGGACAAACTCGGCGGGGCGGGTGTCGGCAATCAGCCCCAGCATTTT	CASRKDKLGGAGVGNQPQHF
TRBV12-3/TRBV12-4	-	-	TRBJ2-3	TGTGCCAGCAGGTCCCGGGGTCGGGGCACAGATACGCAGTATTTT	CASRSRGRGTDTQYF
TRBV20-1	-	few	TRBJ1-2	TGCAGTGCTAGAGATCTTGGGCATGGCTACACCTTC	CSARDLGHGYTF